The source of this TCR beta chain is a study of a mutant IDH1 vaccine in newly diagnosed glioma. Across the study: The start of vaccination came 4-6 weeks after radiotherapy alone, or with temozolomide cycles. Previous treatment comprised radiotherapy, temozolomide, or both, mostly both. Treated patients, averaging about 40 years, were roughly 60% male and roughly 40% female.

The CDR3 contains 15 residues. Germline-derived CDR1 and CDR2 are SGHTA and FQGNSA. With 5 bases removed from V and 0 bases from J, the gap between germline ends came to 11 bases. With respect to this clone: The target antigen is unknown.

The repertoire was sequenced with immunoSEQ multiplex PCR; TCRdb's copy has only in-frame clones and lacks some. The repertoire consists of about 53,000 clones, with approximately 82% occurring once and the leading ten covering roughly 3.2%. Stated time point: week 5, during vaccination. Each dose delivered 300 ug of mutant IDH1 20-mer peptide subcutaneously with imiquimod. This receptor was identified in a woman between 18 and 29 years old with glioma. Some clones in this sample may be carry-over from other donors' samples. V usage is TRBV7-2 and J usage is TRBJ1-5; D ambiguous. This material consisted of PBMCs, taken from a glioma patient whose treatment included an IDH1 peptide vaccine. The CDR3 spells CASSQAASSNQPQHF. CDR3 nucleotides: TGTGCCAGCAGCCAGGCCGCATCTAGCAATCAGCCCCAGCATTTT.